The rows below give T cell receptor beta chains drawn from one sample of a study of T cell changes during pregnancy in multiple sclerosis. Produced via immunoSEQ multiplex PCR; TCRdb's table is partial and in-frame only. Counted here are about 29,000 clones, about 92% occurring once; the ten biggest clones make up 5% to 6%. Material: CD8+ T cells from peripheral blood mononuclear cells, obtained before pregnancy. The receptor set was obtained from a female donor with multiple sclerosis, enrolled in a pregnancy study. Each CDR3 is given with its conserved first and last residue. The D gene is left open where the match is weak. A clone size is listed for some rows: how often the clone was seen (once, few, many), or a class if it is expanded.

d_call | j_call | clone_size | v_call | cdr3_aa | cdr3_nt
TRBD1 | TRBJ1-4 | . | TRBV2 | CASSDRDRTYATNEKLFF | TGTGCCAGCAGTGACCGGGACAGGACTTATGCAACTAATGAAAAACTGTTTTTT
TRBD2 | TRBJ2-3 | . | TRBV5-1 | CASSPLGAGGTDTQYF | TGCGCCAGCAGCCCCTTGGGGGCGGGGGGAACAGATACGCAGTATTTT
. | TRBJ1-2 | . | TRBV4-3 | CASSQGGSHGYTF | TGCGCCAGCAGCCAAGGAGGCAGCCACGGCTACACCTTC
. | TRBJ1-2 | once | TRBV27 | CASSLSPPDYNYGYTF | TGTGCCAGCAGTTTATCCCCCCCAGACTATAACTATGGCTACACCTTC
. | TRBJ1-2 | . | TRBV9 | CASSVDGGSYGYTF | TGTGCCAGCAGCGTAGATGGGGGGTCCTATGGCTACACCTTC
TRBD1 | TRBJ1-2 | . | TRBV9 | CASSGKQGNYGYTF | TGTGCCAGCAGCGGTAAACAGGGGAACTATGGCTACACCTTC
. | TRBJ1-1 | . | TRBV7-6 | CASSLAWTDRNTEAFF | TGTGCCAGCAGCTTAGCCTGGACAGATCGGAACACTGAAGCTTTCTTT
. | TRBJ2-5 | . | TRBV6-9 | CASFSWHF | TGTGCCAGCTTCTCATGGCACTTC
TRBD2 | TRBJ2-1 | once | TRBV14 | CASSHRPVAGYNEQFF | TGTGCCAGCAGCCACCGCCCCGTAGCGGGGTACAATGAGCAGTTCTTC
. | TRBJ1-1 | once | TRBV11-2 | CASSPRRGNMNTEAFF | TGTGCCAGCAGCCCCCGGCGGGGGAACATGAACACTGAAGCTTTCTTT
. | TRBJ1-2 | once | TRBV29-1 | CSVVEGSNYGYTF | TGCAGCGTTGTGGAGGGTTCGAACTATGGCTACACCTTC
TRBD2 | TRBJ2-1 | . | TRBV4-1 | CASSLPLGLEIHEQFF | TGCGCCAGCAGCCTCCCCCTTGGACTAGAAATACATGAGCAGTTCTTC
. | TRBJ2-1 | . | TRBV4-2 | CASSQEGTDNEQFF | TGTGCCAGCAGCCAAGAGGGTACAGACAATGAGCAGTTCTTC
TRBD1 | TRBJ2-5 | . | TRBV10-2 | CASRETGGAVVARETQYF | TGCGCCAGCAGGGAGACAGGGGGCGCGGTGGTCGCAAGGGAGACCCAGTACTTC
. | TRBJ2-2 | . | TRBV2 | CASILDLNTGELFF | TGTGCCAGCATCCTAGACTTGAACACCGGGGAGCTGTTTTTT
. | TRBJ2-1 | . | TRBV5-1 | CASSLAGPVNEQFF | TGCGCCAGCAGCTTGGCGGGTCCGGTAAATGAGCAGTTCTTC
. | TRBJ2-1 | . | TRBV9 | CASSIHINASYNEQFF | TGTGCCAGCAGCATCCACATAAACGCCTCATACAATGAGCAGTTCTTC
TRBD1 | TRBJ2-3 | . | TRBV9 | CASSSDRGTDTQYF | TGTGCCAGCAGCTCCGACAGGGGCACAGATACGCAGTATTTT
. | TRBJ2-1 | . | TRBV27 | CASSGAYNEQFF | TGTGCCAGCAGCGGGGCCTACAATGAGCAGTTCTTC
TRBD1 | TRBJ1-1 | . | TRBV7-9 | CASTLQVVGQGAEAFF | TGTGCCAGCACCCTTCAGGTCGTAGGACAGGGCGCTGAAGCTTTCTTT
TRBD2 | TRBJ2-1 | . | TRBV7-3 | CASSSWTSGNEQFF | TGTGCCAGCAGCTCCTGGACTAGCGGGAATGAGCAGTTCTTC
. | TRBJ2-7 | . | TRBV27 | CASSAPGRGVVDEQYF | TGTGCCAGCAGTGCGCCGGGACGCGGGGTTGTGGACGAGCAGTACTTC
. | TRBJ1-1 | . | TRBV27 | CASSLRGSTEAFF | TGTGCCAGCAGTTTAAGGGGGAGCACTGAAGCTTTCTTT
TRBD2 | TRBJ2-3 | once | TRBV10-3 | CATLSGFTDTQYF | TGTGCCACCCTTAGCGGGTTCACAGATACGCAGTATTTT
. | TRBJ1-1 | . | TRBV4-1 | CASSQAGGVTEAFF | TGCGCCAGCAGCCAAGCGGGGGGGGTCACTGAAGCTTTCTTT
. | TRBJ1-1 | . | TRBV5-8 | CASSYRENTEAFF | TGTGCCAGCAGCTACAGGGAGAACACTGAAGCTTTCTTT
TRBD1 | TRBJ2-1 | . | TRBV19 | CASSIRDSRYNEQFF | TGTGCCAGTAGTATAAGGGACAGTCGCTACAATGAGCAGTTCTTC
TRBD1 | TRBJ2-1 | . | TRBV2 | CASSEAPGQAYNEQFF | TGTGCCAGCAGTGAAGCTCCGGGACAGGCTTACAATGAGCAGTTCTTC
. | TRBJ1-2 | . | TRBV27 | CASSSFTGNYGYTF | TGTGCCAGCAGTTCGTTCACAGGGAACTATGGCTACACCTTC
TRBD1 | TRBJ1-5 | . | TRBV4-3 | CASSQTGDRNQPQHF | TGCGCCAGCAGCCAAACAGGGGACAGGAATCAGCCCCAGCATTTT
TRBD1 | TRBJ2-7 | . | TRBV2 | CASRGGRGPHEQYF | TGTGCCAGCAGGGGGGGCAGGGGGCCCCACGAGCAGTACTTC
. | TRBJ2-3 | . | TRBV2 | CASSERFNTDTQYF | TGTGCCAGCAGTGAACGGTTTAATACAGATACGCAGTATTTT
. | TRBJ1-1 | . | TRBV4-1 | CASSLETEAFF | TGCGCCAGCAGCCTTGAGACTGAAGCTTTCTTT
. | TRBJ1-6 | few | TRBV4-3 | CASSQELGTYNSPLHF | TGCGCCAGCAGCCAAGAATTAGGGACATATAATTCACCCCTCCACTTT
TRBD1 | TRBJ2-1 | . | TRBV5-8 | CASEGFVDRVLKFF | TGTGCCAGCGAGGGTTTCGTAGACAGGGTTTTGAAGTTCTTC
. | TRBJ1-5 | . | TRBV7-9 | CASSFTGSHQPQHF | TGTGCCAGCAGCTTTACAGGGTCTCATCAGCCCCAGCATTTT
. | TRBJ1-1 | once | TRBV10-1 | CASSGHEPDRLNTEAFF | TGCGCCAGCAGTGGACATGAGCCTGACAGGTTGAACACTGAAGCTTTCTTT
TRBD2 | TRBJ2-7 | . | TRBV13 | CASSLRGGPGYEQYF | TGTGCCAGCAGCTTGCGGGGGGGGCCGGGGTACGAGCAGTACTTC
. | TRBJ1-1 | . | TRBV4-3 | CASARGDSNTEAFF | TGCGCCAGCGCGCGCGGAGACTCGAACACTGAAGCTTTCTTT
. | TRBJ2-1 | . | TRBV10-2 | CASLGPGGTYNEQFF | TGCGCCAGCTTAGGGCCTGGGGGGACCTACAATGAGCAGTTCTTC
TRBD2 | TRBJ2-7 | . | TRBV30 | CAWRTGLAGAYEQYF | TGTGCCTGGAGAACAGGACTAGCGGGAGCCTACGAGCAGTACTTC
TRBD1 | TRBJ1-1 | . | TRBV9 | CASSVGQGSGTEAFF | TGTGCCAGCAGCGTGGGACAGGGGTCCGGCACTGAAGCTTTCTTT
TRBD1 | TRBJ1-5 | . | TRBV27 | CASSFSRTGGSNQPQHF | TGTGCCAGCAGTTTTTCCAGGACAGGGGGGAGCAATCAGCCCCAGCATTTT
. | TRBJ1-1 | . | TRBV9 | CASSVAHMGSTEAFF | TGTGCCAGCAGCGTAGCTCATATGGGGAGCACTGAAGCTTTCTTT
TRBD2 | TRBJ2-1 | . | TRBV7-2 | CASSSYSGRAYNEQFF | TGTGCCAGCAGCTCTTATAGCGGGAGGGCCTACAATGAGCAGTTCTTC
. | TRBJ1-5 | . | TRBV9 | CASSVGVIFQPQHF | TGTGCCAGCAGCGTGGGAGTAATATTCCAGCCCCAGCATTTT
. | TRBJ2-1 | . | TRBV27 | CASSFQVASLPENEQFF | TGTGCCAGCAGTTTTCAGGTAGCGAGTCTACCTGAGAATGAGCAGTTCTTC
TRBD2 | TRBJ2-5 | . | TRBV7-8 | CASSQDGTSGVHETQYF | TGTGCCAGCAGCCAGGATGGGACTAGCGGCGTCCACGAGACCCAGTACTTC
. | TRBJ2-1 | . | TRBV5-1 | CASSFSGRSYNEQFF | TGCGCCAGCAGCTTTAGCGGTCGCTCCTACAATGAGCAGTTCTTC
TRBD2 | TRBJ2-1 | . | TRBV27 | CASSLWIGTTYNEQFF | TGTGCCAGCAGTTTATGGATCGGGACTACCTACAATGAGCAGTTCTTC
TRBD1 | TRBJ2-1 | . | TRBV29-1 | CSATDRDRYNEQFF | TGCAGCGCTACTGACCGGGACAGGTACAATGAGCAGTTCTTC
. | TRBJ2-2 | . | TRBV9 | CASSVGQNTGELFF | TGTGCCAGCAGCGTAGGGCAGAACACCGGGGAGCTGTTTTTT